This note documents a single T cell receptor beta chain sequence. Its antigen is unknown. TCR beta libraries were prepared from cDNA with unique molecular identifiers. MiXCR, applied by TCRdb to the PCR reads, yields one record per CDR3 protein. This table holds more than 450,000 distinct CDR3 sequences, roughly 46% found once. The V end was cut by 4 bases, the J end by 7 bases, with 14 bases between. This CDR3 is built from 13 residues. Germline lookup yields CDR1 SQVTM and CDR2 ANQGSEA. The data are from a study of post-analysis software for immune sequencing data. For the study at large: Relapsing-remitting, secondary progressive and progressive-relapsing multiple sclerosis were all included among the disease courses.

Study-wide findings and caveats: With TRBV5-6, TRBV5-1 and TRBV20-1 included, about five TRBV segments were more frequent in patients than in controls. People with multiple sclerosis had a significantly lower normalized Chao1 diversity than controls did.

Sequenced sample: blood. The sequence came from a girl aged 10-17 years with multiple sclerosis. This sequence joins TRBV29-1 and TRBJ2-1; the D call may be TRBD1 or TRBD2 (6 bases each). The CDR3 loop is CSVAGGPSNEQFF. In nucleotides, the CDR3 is TGCAGCGTTGCCGGGGGCCCTTCGAATGAGCAGTTCTTC.